These T cell receptor beta chains were read from a single sample in a study of shared clonotypes between healthy human individuals. Sequencing was performed with immunoSEQ multiplex PCR; in TCRdb, only in-frame clones are kept and a portion is missing. Of approximately 2.4 million clones in the sample, 90% to 96% were seen once. Sequenced input: naive CD4+ T cells sorted from blood. These receptors were collected from a man in his late teens or twenties in good health. Each CDR3 is given with its conserved first and last residue. The D gene is left open where the match is weak. Size values are once, few and many counts, or a class for expanded clones, and some rows have none.

cdr3_aa	cdr3_nt	clone_size	v_call	j_call	d_call
CASSPGQGGEQYF	TGTGCCAGCAGTCCGGGACAGGGAGGCGAGCAGTACTTC	NA	TRBV6-1	TRBJ2-7	TRBD1
CASSPRTNAPYEQYF	TGTGCCAGCTCACCTAGGACGAACGCCCCCTACGAGCAGTACTTC	NA	TRBV18	TRBJ2-7	NA
CSVEKSSDYGYTF	TGCAGCGTTGAAAAGTCGTCGGACTATGGCTACACCTTC	NA	TRBV29-1	TRBJ1-2	NA
CVSRGVQETQYF	TGTGTCAGTAGAGGGGTCCAAGAGACCCAGTACTTC	NA	TRBV19	TRBJ2-5	NA
CASSLGLAGSTDTQYF	TGTGCCAGCAGCTTAGGACTAGCGGGGAGCACAGATACGCAGTATTTT	NA	TRBV13	TRBJ2-3	TRBD2
CASSEIAASVTYEQYF	TGTGCCAGCAGTGAAATCGCAGCTAGCGTTACCTACGAGCAGTACTTC	NA	TRBV6-1	TRBJ2-7	NA
CASTSVGEQFF	TGTGCCAGCACCAGTGTTGGGGAGCAGTTCTTC	once	TRBV14	TRBJ2-1	NA
CASSSPVLAGGELYNEQFF	TGTGCCAGCAGCTCCCCCGTGCTAGCGGGAGGGGAACTGTACAATGAGCAGTTCTTC	NA	TRBV7-2	TRBJ2-1	TRBD2
CASSRRQGAYEQYF	TGTGCCAGTAGTCGACGACAGGGGGCCTACGAGCAGTACTTC	NA	TRBV19	TRBJ2-7	TRBD1
CASSELGRLGLYEQYF	TGTGCCAGCAGTGAATTAGGCAGGCTGGGCCTCTACGAGCAGTACTTC	NA	TRBV6-1	TRBJ2-7	NA
CAISDGRGASEQYF	TGTGCCATCAGTGACGGGCGGGGGGCCTCCGAGCAGTACTTC	NA	TRBV10-3	TRBJ2-7	TRBD2
CASSYSGLGPETQYF	TGTGCCAGCAGTTACTCGGGACTAGGGCCAGAGACCCAGTACTTC	NA	TRBV6-6	TRBJ2-5	TRBD2
CASSPLLGQAAAEAFF	TGTGCCAGCTCACCACTGCTCGGGCAGGCGGCTGCTGAAGCTTTCTTT	once	TRBV18	TRBJ1-1	NA
CAISEGTGAITF	TGTGCCATCAGTGAGGGGACAGGGGCGATCACCTTC	NA	TRBV10-3	TRBJ1-2	TRBD1
CAISESSGYQETQYF	TGTGCCATCAGTGAGTCGTCAGGGTACCAAGAGACCCAGTACTTC	NA	TRBV10-3	TRBJ2-5	NA
CASSWGGTEAFF	TGTGCCAGCAGCTGGGGAGGGACTGAAGCTTTCTTT	NA	TRBV5-6	TRBJ1-1	NA
CASSPRTSGRQWGEQFF	TGTGCCAGCAGCCCCAGGACTAGCGGGAGGCAGTGGGGTGAGCAGTTCTTC	NA	TRBV7-9	TRBJ2-1	TRBD2
CASSRQGDGNTIYF	TGTGCCAGCAGCCGACAGGGGGACGGAAACACCATATATTTT	once	TRBV5-6	TRBJ1-3	TRBD1
CAISEVGGLNTGELFF	TGTGCCATCAGTGAAGTAGGCGGGCTTAACACCGGGGAGCTGTTTTTT	once	TRBV10-3	TRBJ2-2	NA
CASNTLAGGPDEQFF	TGTGCCAGCAATACACTAGCGGGAGGGCCCGATGAGCAGTTCTTC	NA	TRBV6-1	TRBJ2-1	TRBD2
CASSEGGRNTEAFF	TGCGCCAGCAGTGAGGGGGGACGGAACACTGAAGCTTTCTTT	once	TRBV10-1	TRBJ1-1	NA
CASSVGTDTQYF	TGTGCCAGCAGCGTTGGGACAGATACGCAGTATTTT	NA	TRBV7-3	TRBJ2-3	NA
CASSFSASYEQYF	TGTGCCAGCAGTTTTTCCGCGTCCTACGAGCAGTACTTC	NA	TRBV28	TRBJ2-7	NA
CSVATLLAGGFEQYF	TGCAGCGTCGCCACCCTACTAGCGGGTGGCTTCGAGCAGTACTTC	NA	TRBV29-1	TRBJ2-7	TRBD2
CASSSLGLGAYEQYF	TGTGCCAGCAGTTCCTTGGGACTAGGGGCCTACGAGCAGTACTTC	NA	TRBV6-5	TRBJ2-7	TRBD2
CASSFIWPASEQFF	TGCGCCAGCAGCTTTATTTGGCCTGCATCTGAGCAGTTCTTC	NA	TRBV5-1	TRBJ2-1	NA
CASSQEMVGLGNNYGYTF	TGTGCCAGCAGCCAAGAAATGGTAGGGTTGGGTAACAACTATGGCTACACCTTC	once	TRBV4-2	TRBJ1-2	NA
CASSKTRETQYF	TGTGCCAGCAGCAAAACCCGAGAGACCCAGTACTTC	NA	TRBV7-2	TRBJ2-5	NA
CASSQEIVTGELFF	TGTGCCAGCAGCCAAGAAATCGTCACCGGGGAGCTGTTTTTT	NA	TRBV14	TRBJ2-2	NA
CASSLEGVGPPDTQYF	TGCGCCAGCAGCTTGGAAGGGGTGGGCCCCCCAGATACGCAGTATTTT	NA	TRBV5-1	TRBJ2-3	NA
CASSLDPSRGEVTF	TGTGCCAGCAGCTTAGACCCTAGCCGGGGGGAAGTCACCTTC	few	TRBV7-3	TRBJ1-2	NA
CASSLATGFNQPQHF	TGTGCCAGCAGCTTGGCCACGGGTTTTAATCAGCCCCAGCATTTT	NA	TRBV5-6	TRBJ1-5	NA
CASSKEQGRDTQYF	TGTGCCAGCAGTAAAGAACAGGGGAGGGATACGCAGTATTTT	once	TRBV2	TRBJ2-3	NA
CASSPLALYEQYF	TGTGCCAGCTCACCACTGGCACTATACGAGCAGTACTTC	NA	TRBV18	TRBJ2-7	NA
CASSLEGQGHNEQFF	TGCGCCAGCAGCTTGGAGGGACAGGGACACAATGAGCAGTTCTTC	once	TRBV5-1	TRBJ2-1	TRBD1
CASSDSGGIYNEQFF	TGTGCCAGCAGTGATTCGGGGGGAATCTACAATGAGCAGTTCTTC	NA	TRBV2	TRBJ2-1	TRBD2
CASSRLAEQETQYF	TGCGCCAGCAGCAGACTAGCGGAGCAAGAGACCCAGTACTTC	NA	TRBV5-1	TRBJ2-5	TRBD2
CASSEWGRFMNTEAFF	TGTGCCAGCAGTGAATGGGGACGGTTTATGAACACTGAAGCTTTCTTT	NA	TRBV6-1	TRBJ1-1	NA
CASRWGGQETQYF	TGTGCCAGCCGGTGGGGGGGCCAAGAGACCCAGTACTTC	once	TRBV28	TRBJ2-5	TRBD2
CAISEQGGNYGYTF	TGTGCCATCAGTGAGCAGGGGGGTAACTATGGCTACACCTTC	NA	TRBV10-3	TRBJ1-2	TRBD1
CASSRLGTGEYQAFF	TGTGCCAGCAGCCGGTTGGGGACAGGGGAGTATCAAGCTTTCTTT	NA	TRBV6-1	TRBJ1-1	TRBD1
CASLRQGFYEQYF	TGTGCCTCCCTTCGACAGGGATTCTACGAGCAGTACTTC	NA	TRBV28	TRBJ2-7	TRBD1
CASRERELPTDNEQFF	TGTGCCAGCAGAGAGCGGGAACTCCCCACCGACAATGAGCAGTTCTTC	NA	TRBV2	TRBJ2-1	TRBD2
CASTPQGYTGNTIYF	TGCGCCAGCACTCCACAGGGGTATACCGGAAACACCATATATTTT	NA	TRBV5-1	TRBJ1-3	TRBD1
CASSEAVRGQRRNEKLFF	TGTGCCAGCAGTGAAGCTGTCAGGGGGCAGAGGAGGAATGAAAAACTGTTTTTT	NA	TRBV6-1	TRBJ1-4	TRBD1